This section outlines one TCR beta chain sequence together with its context. This clonotype was counted only a few times. Its target antigen remains unknown. Base qualities are not provided; no much larger clone lies one nucleotide away. The data are from a study of spatial heterogeneity in lung cancer (dated by TCRdb to about 2019). Context from the whole study: The donors were 65 to 90 patients from the lung TRACERx cohort who had early-stage, untreated non-small cell lung cancer. In non-small cell lung cancer, the study made a quantitative comparison of TCR alpha and beta repertoires among multiple tumor regions, matched nontumor lung and blood. Both alpha and beta chains were TCR-sequenced in samples taken at surgery, namely 220 tumor regions, approximately 63 matched nontumor lung samples and approximately 58 PBMC samples. Nonsynonymous mutation counts, determined by whole-exome sequencing of tumor tissue, were related to TCR repertoire features. More beta-chain than alpha-chain transcripts were consistently detected, likely reflecting higher beta-chain transcript abundance. Follow-up PBMC samples were sequenced whenever available, with the median time to follow-up being approximately two years after resection. In the raw uncorrected reads, each unique combination of TCR and UMI appeared more than ten times on average.

The library relied on 5' RACE. Sequencing used a NextSeq 500. To allow correction of PCR and sequencing errors, the TCR library protocol tagged every TCR cDNA molecule with a unique molecular identifier. The study's processing was this. TCR identification, UMI-based error correction and CDR3 extraction were performed with Decombinator tools. TCRs above a frequency of 2 per 1,000, corresponding to the top 1% of the tumor frequency distribution, were defined as expanded. Each repertoire was subsampled 100 times to 5,000 TCRs, after which Renyi diversity was computed with the R vegan package. CDR3 similarity networks were constructed using string-kernel similarity of amino acid triplets, with links drawn between CDR3s whose pairwise similarity was above 0.82. The raw public data were reprocessed by TCRdb itself: fastp quality trimming at Q25, MiXCR clonotype calling, in-frame beta chains only. Merged by CDR3 protein, the rows form single entries marked with the most common genes and DNA. These V and J calls derive from TCRdb rather than the authors' analysis. The sample table holds some 120,000 distinct CDR3 sequences, of which 9% to 15% were seen once. Of the sample, about 15% is held by the ten largest clones.

General conclusions and limits of the study: Ubiquitous expanded tumor TCRs were found in blood more often at tumor resection than at routine follow-up. Only around 14 patients were included in the comparisons of baseline and follow-up blood repertoires. Additional single-cell paired TCR alpha and beta sequencing was considered necessary to confirm, at a functional level, the hypothesis that regional TCRs recognize regional mutations.

The germline V and J ends show losses of 6 bases and 5 bases respectively, and no gene match explains 6 bases of the junction. The germline V gene sets CDR1 to MNHEY and CDR2 to SVGEGT. The CDR3 holds 14 amino acids from the cysteine to the phenylalanine. The retained sequence is limited to the CDR3, 42 bases, with the frame set at the first base. This sample's time point label indicates: blood at routine non-recurrence follow-up after resection. Without any cell sorting, TCR sequencing was performed on whole RNA extracted either from tumor and nontumor lung tissue or from cryopreserved PBMC samples. Patients were selected for TCR sequencing only if sufficient RNA was available from at least two tumor regions.

Recombination connected TRBV6-2 or TRBV6-3 to TRBJ2-4; 8 central bases correspond to TRBD2. The clonotype originates from a male donor with early-stage non-small cell lung cancer. This specimen consisted of PBMCs, obtained at follow-up. The DNA sequence is as follows: TGTGCCAGCAGCCGCGGGGGGCTCGAAAACATTCAGTACTTC. This gives the protein CASSRGGLENIQYF.